Following are 15 T cell receptor beta chains from one sample sequenced in a study of T cell changes during pregnancy in multiple sclerosis. Assay: immunoSEQ multiplex PCR; the TCRdb copy retains only in-frame clones and omits some. The profile covers about 28,000 clones, with 85% to 90% appearing a single time and approximately 0.86% taken by the ten largest. The sample was CD4+ T cells from peripheral blood mononuclear cells, taken in the second trimester of pregnancy. The receptors shown here come from a female donor with multiple sclerosis, enrolled in a pregnancy study.

This sequence joins TRBV6-4 and TRBJ2-1; 10 bases align to TRBD2. CDR1 is MRHNA and CDR2 is SNTAGT in the germline V gene. V was pared by 2 bases and J by 6 bases, with 4 bases of the junction left unmatched. There are 15 residues in the CDR3. In nucleotides, the CDR3 is TGTGCCAGCAGTGACAAAGCGGGGGGGATCAATGAGCAGTTCTTC. As protein: CASSDKAGGINEQFF.

The gene calls are TRBV28 and TRBJ2-1; 7 bases fit TRBD1. Germline assignment: CDR1 MDHEN and CDR2 SYDVKM. This CDR3 comprises 14 residues. V lost 3 bases to trimming and J lost 7 bases; unmatched junction nucleotides: 6. The CDR3 region is CASSLGTAKNEQFF. The CDR3 region has the DNA TGTGCCAGCAGTTTGGGGACAGCAAAGAATGAGCAGTTCTTC. The full variable domain, in which reference TRBV28 and TRBJ2-1 provide the parts outside the CDR3, is DVKVTQSSRYLVKRTGEKVFLECVQDMDHENMFWYRQDPGLGLRLIYFSYDVKMKEKGDIPEGYSVSREKKERFSLILESASTNQTSMYLCASSLGTAKNEQFFGPGTRLTVL.

The V and J genes are TRBV5-4 and TRBJ2-5; 7 bases are shared with TRBD1. V shed 0 bases, J shed 2 bases, and the junction held 1 base outside the gene matches. This CDR3 is built from 14 residues. The V gene's germline CDR1 is SGHNT and CDR2 YYREEE (reference sequence). The CDR3 loop is CASSLGGQQETQYF. The CDR3, as DNA: TGTGCCAGCAGCTTGGGGGGACAGCAAGAGACCCAGTACTTC. The full variable domain, with the rest looked up from reference TRBV5-4 and TRBJ2-5, is ETGVTQSPTHLIKTRGQQVTLRCSSQSGHNTVSWYQQALGQGPQFIFQYYREEENGRGNFPPRFSGLQFPNYSSELNVNALELDDSALYLCASSLGGQQETQYFGPGTRLLVL.

The J gene is TRBJ1-2, the V gene TRBV4-1, with TRBD1 identical over 7 bases. Germline CDR1 is MGHRA and CDR2 is YSYEKL. After removal of 1 base from V and 7 bases from J, the junction contained 3 bases not matched to a gene. The CDR3 consists of 13 residues. The CDR3 is CASSQGTGAGYTF. For the CDR3, the DNA is TGCGCCAGCAGCCAAGGTACAGGGGCTGGCTACACCTTC.

The genes are TRBV5-4 and TRBJ1-6; D is possibly TRBD1 (5 bases). Per germline, CDR1 SGHNT and CDR2 YYREEE (reference sequence). The CDR3 covers 17 residues. Deletions cut 4 bases from V and 6 bases from J, with 20 bases between. The CDR3 loop reads CASSTPKGGTINSPLHF. The CDR3 DNA reads TGTGCCAGCAGCACCCCCAAGGGAGGGACCATTAATTCACCCCTCCACTTT.

The chain is built from TRBV6-5 and TRBJ1-2; D not resolved. This CDR3 spans 13 amino acids. Germline V CDR1 and CDR2: MNHEY, SVGAGI. With 4 bases removed from V and 5 bases from J, the gap between germline ends came to 11 bases. CDR3 region: CASSSREEYGYTF. The CDR3 nucleotides are TGTGCCAGCAGTTCGAGGGAGGAATATGGCTACACCTTC.

This rearrangement joins TRBV28 to TRBJ1-1, with 8 nucleotides matching TRBD1. This CDR3 region has 13 residues. Germline CDR1 is MDHEN and CDR2 is SYDVKM. Losses at the gene ends were 7 bases for V and 4 bases for J; bases not matched to a gene: 5. CDR3 loop: CASKNQGATEAFF. The CDR3, as DNA: TGTGCCAGCAAAAACCAGGGGGCCACTGAAGCTTTCTTT.

The chain employs TRBV18 and TRBJ2-3, with D perhaps TRBD2 (5 bases). The CDR3 contains 13 residues. Germline lookup yields CDR1 KGHSH and CDR2 LQKENI. V was cut by 9 bases and J by 1 base, with 11 bases left in between. CDR3 sequence: CASASGGTDTQYF. As DNA, the CDR3 is TGTGCCAGTGCCAGCGGAGGCACAGATACGCAGTATTTT.

J is TRBJ1-1 and V is TRBV12-5; possible D gene TRBD1, 5 bases. V lost 2 bases and J 7 bases, leaving 8 bases between the germline ends. From germline, CDR1 is LGHNT and CDR2 FRNRAP. The CDR3 is 12 residues long. This CDR3 reads CASGLNRLEAFF. The DNA of the CDR3 is TGTGCTAGTGGTTTGAACAGGCTTGAAGCTTTCTTT. Full variable domain (missing parts from reference TRBV12-5 and TRBJ1-1): DARVTQTPRHKVTEMGQEVTMRCQPILGHNTVFWYRQTMMQGLELLAYFRNRAPLDDSGMPKDRFSAEMPDATLATLKIQPSEPRDSAVYFCASGLNRLEAFFGQGTRLTVV.

The rearrangement joins TRBV9 to TRBJ2-2; TRBD2 aligns across 7 bases. With 0 bases clipped from V and 3 bases from J, the junction kept 2 bases outside the gene matches. CDR1 is SGDLS, CDR2 YYNGEE, per germline. The CDR3 is made up of 15 amino acids. The CDR3, as DNA: TGTGCCAGCAGCGTAGGGGGGGGGTACACCGGGGAGCTGTTTTTT. Residues: CASSVGGGYTGELFF.

The chain couples TRBV10-1 to TRBJ1-1; D is unresolved. In germline, CDR1 is WNHNN, CDR2 SYGVQD (reference sequence). The CDR3 contains 13 residues. Trimming shortened V by 6 bases and J by 3 bases, and 11 bases separated the two germline ends. CDR3 region: CASRRRADTEAFF. The CDR3 DNA is TGCGCCAGCAGAAGGAGGGCGGACACTGAAGCTTTCTTT.

In this sample, this clone turned up once. The chain joins TRBV9 to TRBJ1-2, with D perhaps matching TRBD1 (6 bases). This CDR3 is 15 amino acids long. V gave up 4 bases and J gave up 10 bases, with 23 bases separating them. CDR1 SGDLS and CDR2 YYNGEE come from the germline V gene. Written as DNA, the CDR3 is TGTGCCAGCAGCAATCGGACAGCCGGGTTCCGCCACTACACCTTC. Translation: CASSNRTAGFRHYTF.

This clone has only one observation. The gene calls are TRBV6-1 and TRBJ2-7, with 7 positions matching TRBD2. With 5 bases clipped from V and 3 bases from J, the junction kept 4 bases outside the gene matches. Germline V CDR1 and CDR2: MNHNS, SASEGT. The CDR3 sequence is 13 residues long. In nucleotides, the CDR3 is TGTGCCAGCAGTTCCGGGACTATCTACGAGCAGTACTTC. This sequence encodes CASSSGTIYEQYF.

This sequence joins TRBV19 and TRBJ1-2, with D tentatively TRBD1 (5 bases). This CDR3 is built from 13 residues. Trimming pared 7 bases from V and 10 bases from J, leaving 19 bases between. Per germline, CDR1 LNHDA and CDR2 SQIVND (reference sequence). The CDR3 nucleotides are TGTGCCAGTACTGTTCCGGGGGTAGTCGACTACACCTTC. It specifies CASTVPGVVDYTF. The full variable domain, with the rest looked up from reference TRBV19 and TRBJ1-2, is DGGITQSPKYLFRKEGQNVTLSCEQNLNHDAMYWYRQDPGQGLRLIYYSQIVNDFQKGDIAEGYSVSREKKESFPLTVTSAQKNPTAFYLCASTVPGVVDYTFGSGTRLTVV.

This chain links TRBV27 with TRBJ2-3; the D gene is possibly TRBD2 (5 bases). The CDR3 length is 14 residues. V was shortened by 1 base and J by 4 bases, with 9 bases between the two germline ends. Germline CDR1 is MNHEY and CDR2 is SMNVEV (reference sequence). The CDR3 spells CASSLWERADTQYF. The CDR3 DNA is TGTGCCAGCAGTTTATGGGAGAGGGCAGATACGCAGTATTTT.